A single T cell receptor beta chain is shown here with its context. This table comes from immunoSEQ multiplex PCR, and its TCRdb copy is limited to in-frame clones, with some not included. The sample has roughly 110,000 clones; 85% to 95% are singletons. This entry is derived from a study of T cell changes during pregnancy in multiple sclerosis. This CDR3 has 13 residues. V was pared by 8 bases and J by 0 bases, with 10 bases between. Germline V gives CDR1 ENHRY, CDR2 SYGVKD. This chain joins TRBV10-3 and TRBJ1-1; the D gene is possibly TRBD1 (5 bases). Material: peripheral blood, obtained in the third trimester of pregnancy. The sequence was collected from a female donor in good health, enrolled as a control in a pregnancy study. CDR3 in DNA: TGTGCCATCTTAGGGGCACTGAACACTGAAGCTTTCTTT. It encodes CAILGALNTEAFF.